This T cell receptor beta chain was retrieved from a study of radiation and T cells in renal cell carcinoma. Study observations and caveats: Top tumor clonotypes rose in blood 2 weeks post-radiation, then contracted. Baseline intratumoral clonotype presence is unknown without pretreatment biopsies.

Clones were read by immunoSEQ multiplex PCR, and TCRdb kept only the in-frame ones, dropping some. The sample holds 150,000 or so clones, about 85% seen once. Time point reported: baseline pretreatment blood. The sample's treatment: 15 Gy SBRT to primary tumor, nephrectomy 4 weeks later. As regards this clone: Its target is unknown.

Germline CDR1 and CDR2: MGHRA and YSYEKL. The V gene lost 1 base and the J gene lost 4 bases, with 11 bases spanning the gap. The CDR3 totals 15 residues. This receptor was identified in a woman between 70 and 85 years old with renal cell carcinoma. This sample comprised blood, obtained from a patient whose treatment included radiotherapy and nephrectomy. V gene TRBV4-1 combines with J gene TRBJ1-3; D possibly corresponds to TRBD1 (6 bases). For the CDR3, the DNA is TGCGCCAGCAGCCAAGGGGGGGCGGGAGGAAACACCATATATTTT. Translation: CASSQGGAGGNTIYF.